One sample yielded the 4 T cell receptor beta chains listed below, sequenced in a study of cytomegalovirus exposure and HLA in healthy donors. TCRdb's table, derived via immunoSEQ multiplex PCR, lists solely in-frame clones and lacks some. The data show 100,000 to 150,000 clones, approximately 95% seen once. Sample: PBMCs. Receptors originate from a man between 18 and 29 years old in good health and CMV-seronegative.

Worth noting for this clone: A read error may account for a junction end that differs from germline. The rearrangement joins TRBV7-2 to TRBJ2-7, with D possibly TRBD1 on 6 matching bases. Looked up from germline, CDR1 is SGHTA and CDR2 is FQGNSA. The CDR3 runs to 13 residues. CDR3 sequence: CASSPGPGTRLDF. In DNA form, the CDR3 reads TGTGCCAGCAGCCCCGGTCCCGGGACACGATTGGACTTC.

The CDR3 region is CASSGDRVRNYEQYF. The DNA for the CDR3 is TGTGCCAGCAGCGGAGACAGGGTGAGAAACTACGAGCAGTACTTC. The V and J genes are TRBV7-9 and TRBJ2-7, with 7 bases identical to TRBD1. V lost 5 bases to trimming and J lost 3 bases; unmatched junction nucleotides: 10. CDR3 length: 15 residues. Germline CDR1 reads SEHNR; CDR2 reads FQNEAQ (reference sequence).

This chain connects TRBV5-5 to TRBJ1-2; TRBD1 matches 11 bases. V lost 4 bases and J lost 2; bases outside the gene matches: 4. The CDR3 is made up of 15 amino acids. Germline V gene data show CDR1 as SGHKS and CDR2 as YYEKEE (reference sequence). CDR3 DNA: TGTGCCAGCAGCCACAGGACAGGGGGCAACTATGGCTACACCTTC. Protein: CASSHRTGGNYGYTF.

The chain combines TRBV28 with TRBJ2-1; 8 bases map to TRBD1. There are 14 residues in the CDR3. Losses at the gene ends were 10 bases for V and 7 bases for J; bases not matched to a gene: 12. Germline V gives CDR1 MDHEN, CDR2 SYDVKM. The CDR3, as DNA: TGTGCCACCCAAAGCAGGACAGGGCTAAATGAGCAGTTCTTC. Its protein product is CATQSRTGLNEQFF.